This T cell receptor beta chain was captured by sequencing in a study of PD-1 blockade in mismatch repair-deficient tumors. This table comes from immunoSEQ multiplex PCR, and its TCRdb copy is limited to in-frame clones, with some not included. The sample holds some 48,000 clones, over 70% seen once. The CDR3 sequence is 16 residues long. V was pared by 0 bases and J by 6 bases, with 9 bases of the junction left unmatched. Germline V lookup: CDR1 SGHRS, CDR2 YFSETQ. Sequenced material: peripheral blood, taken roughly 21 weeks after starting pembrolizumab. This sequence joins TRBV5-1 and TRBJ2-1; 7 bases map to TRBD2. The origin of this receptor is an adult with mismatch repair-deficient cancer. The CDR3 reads CASSLGGGFPSNEQFF. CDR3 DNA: TGCGCCAGCAGCTTGGGGGGGGGATTCCCCAGCAATGAGCAGTTCTTC.